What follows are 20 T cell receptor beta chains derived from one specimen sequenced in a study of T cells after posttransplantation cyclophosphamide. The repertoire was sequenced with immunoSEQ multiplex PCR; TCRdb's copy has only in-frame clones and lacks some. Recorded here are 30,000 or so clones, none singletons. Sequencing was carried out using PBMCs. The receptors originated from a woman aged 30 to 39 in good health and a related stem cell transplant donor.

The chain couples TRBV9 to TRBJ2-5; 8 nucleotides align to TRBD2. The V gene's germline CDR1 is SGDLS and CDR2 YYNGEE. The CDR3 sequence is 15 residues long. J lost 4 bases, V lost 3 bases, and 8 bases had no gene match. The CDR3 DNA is TGTGCCAGCAGCGCACCGGGACTAGATCCAGAGACCCAGTACTTC. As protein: CASSAPGLDPETQYF.

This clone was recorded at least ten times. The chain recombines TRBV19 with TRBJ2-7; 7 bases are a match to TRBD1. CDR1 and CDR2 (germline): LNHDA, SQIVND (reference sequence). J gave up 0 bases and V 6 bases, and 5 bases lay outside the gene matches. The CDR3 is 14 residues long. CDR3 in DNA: TGTGCCAGTAGGATCCGGGACAGCTCCTACGAGCAGTACTTC. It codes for CASRIRDSSYEQYF.

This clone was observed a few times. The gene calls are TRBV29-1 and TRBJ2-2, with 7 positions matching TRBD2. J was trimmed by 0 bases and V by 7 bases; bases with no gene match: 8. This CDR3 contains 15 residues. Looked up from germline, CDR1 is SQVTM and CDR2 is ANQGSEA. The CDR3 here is CSAWRGTTNTGELFF. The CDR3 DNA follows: TGCAGCGCCTGGAGAGGGACTACGAACACCGGGGAGCTGTTTTTT.

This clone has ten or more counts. DNA of the CDR3: TGTGCCAGTAGCGGCGGGGGAGGTGGGAATTCACCCCTCCACTTT. Encoded protein: CASSGGGGGNSPLHF. This chain joins TRBV19 and TRBJ1-6; a weak D match, TRBD1 (5 bases). The CDR3 is made up of 15 amino acids. Germline V gene data show CDR1 as LNHDA and CDR2 as SQIVND (reference sequence). V was cut by 6 bases and J by 7 bases, with 16 bases left in between.

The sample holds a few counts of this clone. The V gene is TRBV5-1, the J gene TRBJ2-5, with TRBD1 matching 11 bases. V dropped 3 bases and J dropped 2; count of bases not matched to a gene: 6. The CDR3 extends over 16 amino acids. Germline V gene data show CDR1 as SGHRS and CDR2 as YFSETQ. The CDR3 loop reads CASSSVRDRGQETQYF. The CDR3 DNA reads TGCGCCAGCAGCTCGGTCCGGGACAGGGGGCAAGAGACCCAGTACTTC. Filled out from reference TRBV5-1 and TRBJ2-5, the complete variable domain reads KAGVTQTPRYLIKTRGQQVTLSCSPISGHRSVSWYQQTPGQGLQFLFEYFSETQRNKGNFPGRFSGRQFSNSRSEMNVSTLELGDSALYLCASSSVRDRGQETQYFGPGTRLLVL.

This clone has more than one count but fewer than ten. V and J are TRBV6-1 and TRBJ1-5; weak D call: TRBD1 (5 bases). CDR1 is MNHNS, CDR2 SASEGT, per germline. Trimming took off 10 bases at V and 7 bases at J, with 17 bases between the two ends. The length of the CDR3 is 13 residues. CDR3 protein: CATSREGGQPQHF. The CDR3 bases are TGTGCCACCTCCAGGGAGGGAGGGCAGCCCCAGCATTTT.

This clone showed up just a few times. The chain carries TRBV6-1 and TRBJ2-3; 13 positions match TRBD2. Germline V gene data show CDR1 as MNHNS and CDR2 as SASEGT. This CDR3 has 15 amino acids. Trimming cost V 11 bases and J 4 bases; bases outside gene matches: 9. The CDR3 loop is CAVSPTSGGPDTQYF. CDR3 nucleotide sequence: TGTGCCGTATCACCGACTAGCGGGGGGCCAGATACGCAGTATTTT.

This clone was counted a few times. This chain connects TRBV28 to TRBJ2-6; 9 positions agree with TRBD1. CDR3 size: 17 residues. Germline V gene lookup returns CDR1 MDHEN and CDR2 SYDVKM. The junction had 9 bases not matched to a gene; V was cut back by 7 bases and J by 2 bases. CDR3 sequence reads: CASTETGGVTGANVLTF. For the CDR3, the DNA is TGTGCCAGCACTGAGACAGGGGGGGTAACTGGGGCCAACGTCCTGACTTTC.

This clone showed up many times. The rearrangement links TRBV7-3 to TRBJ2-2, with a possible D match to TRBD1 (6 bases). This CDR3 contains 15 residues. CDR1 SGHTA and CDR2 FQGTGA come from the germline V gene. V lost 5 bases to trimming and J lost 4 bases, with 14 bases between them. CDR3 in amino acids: CASSLPQGRTGELFF. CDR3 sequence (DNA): TGTGCCAGCAGCCTCCCCCAGGGGCGCACCGGGGAGCTGTTTTTT.

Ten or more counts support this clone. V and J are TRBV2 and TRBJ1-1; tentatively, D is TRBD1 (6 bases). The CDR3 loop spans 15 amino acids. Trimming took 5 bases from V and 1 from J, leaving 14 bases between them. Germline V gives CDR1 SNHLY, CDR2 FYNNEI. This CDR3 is CASSIPGQTNTEAFF. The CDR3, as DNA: TGTGCCAGCAGTATTCCGGGACAAACGAACACTGAAGCTTTCTTT.

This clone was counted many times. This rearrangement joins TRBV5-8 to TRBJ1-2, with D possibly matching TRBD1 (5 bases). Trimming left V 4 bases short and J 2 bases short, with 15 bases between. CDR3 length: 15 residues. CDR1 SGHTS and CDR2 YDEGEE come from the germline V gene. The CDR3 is CASSRLGGVNYGYTF. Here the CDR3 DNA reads TGTGCCAGCAGCCGTTTGGGGGGAGTGAACTATGGCTACACCTTC.

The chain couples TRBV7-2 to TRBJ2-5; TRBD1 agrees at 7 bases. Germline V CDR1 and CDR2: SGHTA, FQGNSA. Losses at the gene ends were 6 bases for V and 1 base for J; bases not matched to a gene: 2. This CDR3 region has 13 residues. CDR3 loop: CASSRTGQETQYF. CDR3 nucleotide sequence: TGTGCCAGCAGTCGGACAGGCCAAGAGACCCAGTACTTC.

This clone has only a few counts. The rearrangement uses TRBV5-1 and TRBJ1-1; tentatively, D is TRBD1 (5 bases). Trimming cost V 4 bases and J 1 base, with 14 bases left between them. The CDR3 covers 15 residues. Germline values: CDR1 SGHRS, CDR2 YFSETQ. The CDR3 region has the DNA TGCGCCAGCAGCCCCCGACAGCTCCCGAACACTGAAGCTTTCTTT. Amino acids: CASSPRQLPNTEAFF.

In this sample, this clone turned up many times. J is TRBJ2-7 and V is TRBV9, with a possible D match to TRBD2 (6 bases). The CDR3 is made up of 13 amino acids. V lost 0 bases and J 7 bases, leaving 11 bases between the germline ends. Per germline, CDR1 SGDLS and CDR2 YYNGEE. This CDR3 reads CASSVEEGREQYF. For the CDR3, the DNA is TGTGCCAGCAGCGTAGAGGAGGGGAGGGAGCAGTACTTC.

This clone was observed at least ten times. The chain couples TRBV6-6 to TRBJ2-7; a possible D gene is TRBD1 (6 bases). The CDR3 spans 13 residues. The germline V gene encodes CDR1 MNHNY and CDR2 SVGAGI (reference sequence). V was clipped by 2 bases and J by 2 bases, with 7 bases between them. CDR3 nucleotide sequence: TGTGCCAGCAGTTACAACAGGGCCTACGAGCAGTACTTC. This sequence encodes CASSYNRAYEQYF.

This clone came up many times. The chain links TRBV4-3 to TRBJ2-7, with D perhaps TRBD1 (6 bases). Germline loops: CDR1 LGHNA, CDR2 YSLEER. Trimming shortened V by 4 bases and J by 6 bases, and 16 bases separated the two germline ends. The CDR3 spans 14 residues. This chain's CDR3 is CASSLEQGLGEQYF. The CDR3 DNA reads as TGCGCCAGCAGCCTGGAACAGGGTTTGGGCGAGCAGTACTTC.

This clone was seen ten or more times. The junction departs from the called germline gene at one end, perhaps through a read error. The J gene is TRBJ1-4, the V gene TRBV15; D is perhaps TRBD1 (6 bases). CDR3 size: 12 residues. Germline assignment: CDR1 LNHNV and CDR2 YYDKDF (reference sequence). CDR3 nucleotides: TGTGCCACCAGCAGAGCCGCCGGGACACGGATTTTT. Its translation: CATSRAAGTRIF.

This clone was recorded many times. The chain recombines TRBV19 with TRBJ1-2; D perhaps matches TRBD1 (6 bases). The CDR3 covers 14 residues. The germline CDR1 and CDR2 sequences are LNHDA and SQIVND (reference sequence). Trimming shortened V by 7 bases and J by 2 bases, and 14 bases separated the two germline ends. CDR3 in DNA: TGTGCCAGTACTTGGCGGACAGCGAACTATGGCTACACCTTC. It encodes CASTWRTANYGYTF.

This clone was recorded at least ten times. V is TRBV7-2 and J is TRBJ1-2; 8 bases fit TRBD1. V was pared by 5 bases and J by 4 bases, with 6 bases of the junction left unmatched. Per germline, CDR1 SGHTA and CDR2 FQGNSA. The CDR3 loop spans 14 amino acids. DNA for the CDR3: TGTGCCAGCAGCACACTGGGACAGGCCTATGGCTACACCTTC. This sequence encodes CASSTLGQAYGYTF.

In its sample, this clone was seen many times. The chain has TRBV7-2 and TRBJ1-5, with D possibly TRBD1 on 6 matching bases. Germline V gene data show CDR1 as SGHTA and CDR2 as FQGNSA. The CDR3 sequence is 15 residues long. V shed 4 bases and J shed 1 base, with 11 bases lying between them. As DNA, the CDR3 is TGTGCCAGCAGCTGGGGCAGGGGAAGCAATCAGCCCCAGCATTTT. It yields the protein CASSWGRGSNQPQHF.